One and the same sample provided the 21 T cell receptor beta chains below, sequenced in a study of blood T cell repertoires in COVID-19. Sequencing used immunoSEQ multiplex PCR; TCRdb keeps in-frame clones, though not all of them. The table records 300,000 or so clones, about nine tenths of them present only once. The source material was peripheral blood. These receptors came from a man aged 45 to 65 with active or convalescent COVID-19.

The chain links TRBV28 to TRBJ1-1, with TRBD1 matching over 10 bases. This CDR3 is 19 amino acids long. CDR1 MDHEN and CDR2 SYDVKM come from the germline V gene. V was clipped by 4 bases and J by 3 bases; unmatched bases: 17. CDR3 bases: TGTGCCAGCAGTTCCCCCAGGATTAGACAGGGGGCATACGACACTGAAGCTTTCTTT. Residues: CASSSPRIRQGAYDTEAFF.

The chain joins TRBV18 to TRBJ2-5; possible D gene TRBD2, 6 bases. The V and J ends lost 6 bases and 2 bases respectively, with 10 bases between them. The germline V gene has CDR1 KGHSH and CDR2 LQKENI. This CDR3 is 13 amino acids long. The CDR3 DNA follows: TGTGCCAGCTCGGAGGGACTTCAAGAGACCCAGTACTTC. Encoded protein: CASSEGLQETQYF.

The chain uses TRBV27 and TRBJ1-2; D not resolved. V was clipped by 4 bases and J by 8 bases, with 20 bases between them. Germline-derived CDR1 and CDR2 are MNHEY and SMNVEV (reference sequence). The CDR3 length is 15 residues. The chain's CDR3 is CASSSLGRKPVGYTF. CDR3 sequence (DNA): TGTGCCAGCAGTTCCCTAGGCCGTAAACCGGTGGGCTACACCTTC.

The chain links TRBV28 to TRBJ2-3; 8 bases are a match to TRBD1. With 5 bases clipped from V and 4 bases from J, the junction kept 11 bases outside the gene matches. CDR1 MDHEN and CDR2 SYDVKM come from the germline V gene. This CDR3 region has 16 residues. The CDR3 here is CASSGGQGLGPDTQYF. The CDR3 region has the DNA TGTGCCAGCAGTGGAGGACAGGGTTTAGGGCCAGATACGCAGTATTTT.

The V and J genes are TRBV5-6 and TRBJ2-1; D gene uncertain. The germline CDR1 and CDR2 sequences are SGHDT and YYEEEE. Trimming pared 1 base from V and 4 bases from J, leaving 6 bases between. The CDR3 contains 13 residues. The CDR3 DNA sequence: TGTGCCAGCAGCTTGCCGTTGTACAATGAGCAGTTCTTC. The encoded protein is CASSLPLYNEQFF.

The CDR3 loop is CASSQWTSGQETQYF. DNA for the CDR3: TGTGCCAGCAGCCAGTGGACTAGCGGGCAAGAGACCCAGTACTTC. This chain uses TRBV11-2 with TRBJ2-5; TRBD2 matches 11 bases. The CDR3 consists of 15 residues. Trimming cost V 5 bases and J 2 bases; bases outside gene matches: 4. CDR1 and CDR2 from the germline V gene are SGHAT and FQNNGV.

This chain joins TRBV3-1 (or the pseudogene TRBV3-2) and TRBJ1-1; D is uncertain. Looked up from germline, CDR1 is LGHDT and CDR2 is YNNKEL (reference sequence). This CDR3 is built from 15 residues. Deletions cut 0 bases from V and 2 bases from J, with 10 bases between. CDR3 loop: CASSQDSPGNTEAFF. The CDR3 DNA follows: TGTGCCAGCAGCCAAGATAGCCCCGGAAACACTGAAGCTTTCTTT.

This chain connects TRBV6-5 to TRBJ1-2; the match to TRBD1 covers 8 bases. V shed 7 bases, J shed 4 bases, and the junction held 5 bases outside the gene matches. The CDR3 totals 13 residues. Germline V gives CDR1 MNHEY, CDR2 SVGAGI. The CDR3 sequence is CASTRQGTYGYTF. The CDR3 bases are TGTGCCAGCACTAGACAGGGGACCTATGGCTACACCTTC.

This clone has more than one count but fewer than ten. This chain joins TRBV7-9 and TRBJ1-1; unclear D gene. The CDR3 runs 12 residues. Looked up from germline, CDR1 is SEHNR and CDR2 is FQNEAQ (reference sequence). Trimming removed 2 bases at V and 6 bases at J, with 7 bases between. CDR3 sequence: CASSLPFSEAFF. The CDR3 bases are TGTGCCAGCAGCTTACCATTTTCTGAAGCTTTCTTT.

The chain recombines TRBV7-9 with TRBJ2-5; D gene ambiguous. The CDR3 sequence is 14 residues long. V lost 5 bases, J lost 4 bases, and 14 bases lay in between. Germline V lookup: CDR1 SEHNR, CDR2 FQNEAQ (reference sequence). Written as DNA, the CDR3 is TGTGCCAGCAGCCCCCCCGGGTTTGGAGAGACCCAGTACTTC. Protein sequence: CASSPPGFGETQYF.

The V gene is TRBV5-1, the J gene TRBJ2-1; a weak D match, TRBD1 (6 bases). CDR1 and CDR2 from the germline V gene are SGHRS and YFSETQ. This CDR3 contains 12 residues. V lost 4 bases, J lost 7 bases, and 9 bases lay in between. For the CDR3, the DNA is TGCGCCAGCAGCGTGGGACAAAATGAGCAGTTCTTC. Its protein product is CASSVGQNEQFF.

This chain connects TRBV5-1 to TRBJ2-7, with 10 positions matching TRBD1. Germline loops: CDR1 SGHRS, CDR2 YFSETQ. The junction had 5 bases not matched to a gene; V was cut back by 0 bases and J by 5 bases. CDR3 length: 15 amino acids. CDR3: CASSLVGTGVNEQYF. The CDR3 DNA sequence: TGCGCCAGCAGCTTGGTTGGGACAGGGGTCAACGAGCAGTACTTC.

The rearrangement joins TRBV5-5 to TRBJ1-5, with 7 bases that match TRBD1. V lost 4 bases to trimming and J lost 3 bases; unmatched junction nucleotides: 4. The germline CDR1 and CDR2 sequences are SGHKS and YYEKEE (reference sequence). This CDR3 has 14 residues. CDR3 coding DNA: TGTGCCAGCAGCCGGGACAGTTTCAATCAGCCCCAGCATTTT. It yields the protein CASSRDSFNQPQHF.

This chain links TRBV5-5 with TRBJ1-2; 7 bases align to TRBD1. This CDR3 spans 17 amino acids. Germline V CDR1 and CDR2: SGHKS, YYEKEE (reference sequence). Trimming took 1 base from V and 7 from J; bases not matched to a gene: 16. CDR3 in amino acids: CASSLYPSTGTGLGYTF. DNA for the CDR3: TGTGCCAGCAGCTTGTACCCATCGACAGGGACGGGGCTTGGCTACACCTTC.

The chain has TRBV3-1 (or the pseudogene TRBV3-2) and TRBJ2-7; D not resolved. Deletions cut 4 bases from V and 1 base from J, with 2 bases between. The CDR3 length is 11 residues. Germline CDR1 and CDR2: LGHDT and YNNKEL (reference sequence). The CDR3 nucleotides read TGTGCCAGCAGCCTATCCTACGAGCAGTACTTC. The encoded protein is CASSLSYEQYF.

V is TRBV18 and J is TRBJ1-2; perhaps TRBD1 as D (6 bases). The CDR3 runs 14 residues. CDR1 is KGHSH, CDR2 LQKENI, per germline. V shed 0 bases and J shed 3 bases, with 8 bases lying between them. The CDR3 loop is CASSPPDSYYGYTF. The CDR3 DNA sequence: TGTGCCAGCTCACCACCGGACAGCTACTATGGCTACACCTTC.

Points on this clone: At one boundary the junction diverges from the germline segment, which might be a read error. J is TRBJ2-1 and V is TRBV2; 8 bases agree with TRBD1. The germline gives CDR1 SNHLY, CDR2 FYNNEI. The CDR3 contains 13 residues. In DNA form, the CDR3 reads TGTGCCAGCGGTGACAGGGGCTACAATGAGCAGTTCTTC. Protein: CASGDRGYNEQFF.

The chain carries TRBV6-5 and TRBJ2-3; TRBD1 aligns across 8 bases. This CDR3 is built from 15 residues. The J segment lost 0 bases and the V segment lost 6 bases, leaving 5 bases of the junction unmatched. Germline values: CDR1 MNHEY, CDR2 SVGAGI. CDR3 sequence: CASRTGGSSTDTQYF. The CDR3 DNA reads as TGTGCCAGCAGAACAGGGGGTTCTAGCACAGATACGCAGTATTTT.

The chain couples TRBV10-3 to TRBJ2-4, with 7 positions matching TRBD1. Germline V gives CDR1 ENHRY, CDR2 SYGVKD. The ends lost 3 bases at V and 0 bases at J; junction bases unmatched: 5. There are 16 residues in the CDR3. The CDR3 sequence: CAISDGTVLAKNIQYF. The DNA of the CDR3 is TGTGCCATCAGTGACGGGACAGTTCTAGCCAAAAACATTCAGTACTTC.

The rearrangement uses TRBV7-9 and TRBJ1-4, with 9 bases that match TRBD1. CDR1 is SEHNR and CDR2 is FQNEAQ in the germline V gene (reference sequence). Germline trimming cut 5 bases from V and 2 bases from J; bases unmatched to any gene: 15. The CDR3 has 19 residues. CDR3 protein: CASSKRTGVLDSTNEKLFF. The CDR3 DNA sequence: TGTGCCAGCAGCAAAAGGACAGGGGTTTTAGATTCGACTAATGAAAAACTGTTTTTT.

The rearrangement joins TRBV10-3 to TRBJ2-5; 10 positions match TRBD1. V shed 8 bases, J shed 5 bases, and the junction held 11 bases outside the gene matches. The length of the CDR3 is 15 residues. Germline lookup yields CDR1 ENHRY and CDR2 SYGVKD. The DNA of the CDR3 is TGTGCCATCGCCCAGACAGGGGGCCTGGATGAGACCCAGTACTTC. Encoded protein: CAIAQTGGLDETQYF.